The clone carrying this T cell receptor (beta chain) was seen a single time. The data originate from a study of T cell responses to AZD1222 COVID-19 vaccine. For the study at large: Second-dose timings of about 4 or about 12 weeks were pooled.

The assay was immunoSEQ multiplex PCR, and TCRdb's table has in-frame clones only and misses some. The data hold roughly 100,000 clones, with roughly 88% observed a single time. Germline V gives CDR1 PRHDT, CDR2 FYEKMQ (reference sequence). V was clipped by 3 bases and J by 1 base; unmatched bases: 6. This CDR3 contains 17 residues. Here the sequenced sample was peripheral blood, taken on day 0 of AZD1222 vaccination. The V gene is TRBV13, the J gene TRBJ1-1, with TRBD1 matching 12 bases. The sequence came from an adult in good health. CDR3 loop: CASSLGTGGYRNTEAFF. Written as DNA, the CDR3 is TGTGCCAGCAGCTTGGGGACAGGGGGCTACAGGAACACTGAAGCTTTCTTT.